The present TCR beta chain was sequenced within a study of blood T cell repertoires in COVID-19. Overall study context: Samples of COVID-19 (acute and convalescent) were obtained from the United States, Italy and Spain.

The CDR3 runs to 15 residues. The germline V and J ends were trimmed by 3 bases and 6 bases, with 16 bases remaining between them. Germline lookup yields CDR1 KGHDR and CDR2 SFDVKD. The assay was immunoSEQ multiplex PCR, and TCRdb's table has in-frame clones only and misses some. The data show over 85,000 clones, roughly 80% seen once. The sample taken for sequencing was peripheral blood. The genes are TRBV24-1 and TRBJ1-1; D not certain. This sequence was found in a woman in her sixties with acute or convalescent COVID-19. The CDR3 here is CATSDSRVYPPEAFF. CDR3 nucleotides: TGTGCCACCAGTGATAGCCGGGTATACCCCCCTGAAGCTTTCTTT.